This T cell receptor beta chain came from a study of regulatory T cells in long-lasting Graves disease. Whole-study results and caveats: Lower TCR diversity was seen in persistent Graves' patients than in newly diagnosed ones.

As regards this clonotype: No antigen is known for it.

Germline values: CDR1 KGHSH, CDR2 LQKENI. Trimming pared 3 bases from V and 8 bases from J, leaving 10 bases between. This CDR3 is 12 amino acids long. With iRepertoire HTBI primers and Arm-PCR of CDR3 regions, TCR beta libraries were built. MiXCR, applied by TCRdb to the multiplex PCR reads, yields one record per CDR3 protein. The repertoire holds roughly 490,000 distinct CDR3 sequences, with about 20% as singletons. As for time point: persistent/refractory GD, antithyroid drugs over 5 years with positive TRAb. Following extraction of RNA from PBMCs, that RNA was used to make the TCR library. This receptor was taken from a female donor with Graves disease. The sequencing here drew on peripheral blood mononuclear cells (PBMCs), taken when the disease was refractory, from a patient treated with antithyroid drugs. The chain is built from TRBV18 and TRBJ1-1, with a tentative D call TRBD1 (5 bases). CDR3: CASSPQGREAFF. CDR3 coding DNA: TGTGCCAGCTCACCCCAGGGAAGAGAAGCTTTCTTT.